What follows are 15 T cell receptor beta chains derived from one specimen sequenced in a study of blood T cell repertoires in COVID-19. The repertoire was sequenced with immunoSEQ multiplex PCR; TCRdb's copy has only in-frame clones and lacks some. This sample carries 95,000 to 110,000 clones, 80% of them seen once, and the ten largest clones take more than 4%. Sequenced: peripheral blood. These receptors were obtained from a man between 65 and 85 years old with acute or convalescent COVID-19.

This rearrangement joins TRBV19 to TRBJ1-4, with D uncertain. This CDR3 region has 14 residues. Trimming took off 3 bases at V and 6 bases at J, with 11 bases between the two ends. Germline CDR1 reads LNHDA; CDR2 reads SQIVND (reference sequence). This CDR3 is CASSMVGVDEKLFF. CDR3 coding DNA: TGTGCCAGTAGTATGGTAGGAGTTGATGAAAAACTGTTTTTT.

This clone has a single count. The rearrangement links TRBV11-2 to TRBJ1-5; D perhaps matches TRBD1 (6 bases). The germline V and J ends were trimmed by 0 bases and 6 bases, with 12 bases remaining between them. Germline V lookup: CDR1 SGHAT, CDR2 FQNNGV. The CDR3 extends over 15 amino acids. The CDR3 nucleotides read TGTGCCAGCAGCTTAGATGGACAGTCATCTCAGCCCCAGCATTTT. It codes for CASSLDGQSSQPQHF.

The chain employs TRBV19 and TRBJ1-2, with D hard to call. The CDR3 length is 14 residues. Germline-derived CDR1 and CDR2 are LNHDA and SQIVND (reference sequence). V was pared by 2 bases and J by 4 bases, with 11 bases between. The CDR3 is CASSIFPSSYGYTF. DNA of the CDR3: TGTGCCAGTAGTATATTCCCCTCGAGCTATGGCTACACCTTC.

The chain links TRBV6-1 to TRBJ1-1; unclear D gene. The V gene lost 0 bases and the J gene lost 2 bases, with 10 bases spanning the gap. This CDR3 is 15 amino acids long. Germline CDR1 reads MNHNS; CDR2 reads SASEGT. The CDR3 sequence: CASSEAGGRNTEAFF. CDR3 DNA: TGTGCCAGCAGTGAAGCGGGAGGGCGAAACACTGAAGCTTTCTTT.

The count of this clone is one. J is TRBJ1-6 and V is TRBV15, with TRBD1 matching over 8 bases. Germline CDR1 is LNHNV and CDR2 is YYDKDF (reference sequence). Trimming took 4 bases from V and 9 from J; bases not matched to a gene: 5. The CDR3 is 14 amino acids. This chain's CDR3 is CATSNGQGGSPLHF. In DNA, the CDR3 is TGTGCCACCAGCAATGGACAGGGTGGTTCACCCCTCCACTTT.

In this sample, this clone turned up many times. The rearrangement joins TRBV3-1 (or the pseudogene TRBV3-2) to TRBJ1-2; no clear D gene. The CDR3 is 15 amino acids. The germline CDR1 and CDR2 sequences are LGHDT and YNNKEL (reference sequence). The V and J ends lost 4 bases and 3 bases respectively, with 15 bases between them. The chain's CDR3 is CASSLSVTTYYGYTF. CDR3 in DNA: TGTGCCAGCAGCCTTTCCGTTACAACCTACTATGGCTACACCTTC.

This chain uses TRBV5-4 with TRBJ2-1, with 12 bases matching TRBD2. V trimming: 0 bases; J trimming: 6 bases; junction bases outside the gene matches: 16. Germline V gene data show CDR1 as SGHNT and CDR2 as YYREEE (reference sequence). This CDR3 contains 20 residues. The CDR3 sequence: CASSLAWEGKLAGGSNEQFF. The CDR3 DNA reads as TGTGCCAGCAGCTTGGCTTGGGAGGGGAAACTAGCGGGGGGTTCCAATGAGCAGTTCTTC.

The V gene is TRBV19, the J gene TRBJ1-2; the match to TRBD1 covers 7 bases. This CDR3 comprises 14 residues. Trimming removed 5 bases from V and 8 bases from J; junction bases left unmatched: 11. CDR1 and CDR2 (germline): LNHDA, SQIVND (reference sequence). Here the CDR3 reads CASSVDRTLGGYTF. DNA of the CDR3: TGTGCCAGTAGTGTGGACAGGACCCTGGGAGGCTACACCTTC.

DNA of the CDR3: TGTGCCAGCAGCCAAGGACCTAGCGGGGGCCAGGGTGAGCAGTTCTTC. Its protein is CASSQGPSGGQGEQFF. The chain recombines TRBV3-1 (or the pseudogene TRBV3-2) with TRBJ2-1, with 10 positions matching TRBD2. The CDR3 contains 16 residues. CDR1 LGHDT and CDR2 YNNKEL come from the germline V gene (reference sequence). V lost 1 base, J lost 9 bases, and 9 bases stayed unmatched.

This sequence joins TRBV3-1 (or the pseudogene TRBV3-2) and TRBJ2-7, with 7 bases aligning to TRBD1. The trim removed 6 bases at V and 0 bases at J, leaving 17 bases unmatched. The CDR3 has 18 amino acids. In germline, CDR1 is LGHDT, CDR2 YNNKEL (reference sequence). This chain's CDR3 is CASSPSPGTALSSYEQYF. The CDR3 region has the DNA TGTGCCAGCAGTCCCTCCCCCGGGACAGCCCTATCCTCCTACGAGCAGTACTTC.

CDR3 amino acids: CASSSWGLNTEAFF. CDR3 in DNA: TGTGCCAGCAGTTCGTGGGGCCTGAACACTGAAGCTTTCTTT. The V call is TRBV27, the J call TRBJ1-1, with a possible D match to TRBD1 (5 bases). The CDR3 spans 14 residues. Trimming took off 4 bases at V and 0 bases at J, with 9 bases between the two ends. The germline gives CDR1 MNHEY, CDR2 SMNVEV (reference sequence).

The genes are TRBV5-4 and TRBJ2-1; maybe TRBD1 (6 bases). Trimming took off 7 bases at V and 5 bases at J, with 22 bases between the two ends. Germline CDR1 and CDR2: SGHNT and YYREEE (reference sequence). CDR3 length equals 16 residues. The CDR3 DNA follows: TGTGCCAGCTCCCGATGGGGGACAACCTGGGACAATGAGCAGTTCTTC. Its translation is CASSRWGTTWDNEQFF.

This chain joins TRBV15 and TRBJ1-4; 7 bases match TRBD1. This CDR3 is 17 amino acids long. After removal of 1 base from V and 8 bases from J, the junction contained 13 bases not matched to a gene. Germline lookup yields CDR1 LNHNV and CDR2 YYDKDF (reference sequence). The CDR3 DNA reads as TGTGCCACCAGCAGAGGGGACAGAGGATTAACCGGCGAAAAACTGTTTTTT. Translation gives CATSRGDRGLTGEKLFF.

The CDR3 DNA sequence: TGCGCCAGCAGCATGGGACAGAGCCCTAGCACAGATACGCAGTATTTT. Translation: CASSMGQSPSTDTQYF. The V and J genes are TRBV5-1 and TRBJ2-3; 7 nucleotides line up with TRBD1. Trimming took 4 bases from V and 0 from J; bases not matched to a gene: 8. The CDR3 totals 16 residues. Per germline, CDR1 SGHRS and CDR2 YFSETQ.

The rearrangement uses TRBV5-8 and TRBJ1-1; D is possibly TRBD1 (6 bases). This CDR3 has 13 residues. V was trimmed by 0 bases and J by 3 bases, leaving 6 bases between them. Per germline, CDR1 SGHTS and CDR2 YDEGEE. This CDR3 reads CASSLDRDTEAFF. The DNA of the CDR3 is TGTGCCAGCAGCTTGGACAGGGACACTGAAGCTTTCTTT.